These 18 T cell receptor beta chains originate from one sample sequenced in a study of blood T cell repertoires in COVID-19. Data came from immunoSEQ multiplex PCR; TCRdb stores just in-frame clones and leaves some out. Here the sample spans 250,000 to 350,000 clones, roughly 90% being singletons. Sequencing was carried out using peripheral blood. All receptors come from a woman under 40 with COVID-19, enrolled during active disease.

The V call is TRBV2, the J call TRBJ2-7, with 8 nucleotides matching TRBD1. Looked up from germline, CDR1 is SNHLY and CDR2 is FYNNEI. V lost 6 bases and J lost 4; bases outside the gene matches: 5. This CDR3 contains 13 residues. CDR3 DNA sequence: TGTGCCAGCAGCTCAGGACAGGGTTACGAGCAGTACTTC. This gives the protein CASSSGQGYEQYF.

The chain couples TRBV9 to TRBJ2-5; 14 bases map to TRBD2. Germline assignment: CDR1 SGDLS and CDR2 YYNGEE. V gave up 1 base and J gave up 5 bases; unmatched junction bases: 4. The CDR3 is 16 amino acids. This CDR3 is CASSVRGLAGVETQYF. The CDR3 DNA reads TGTGCCAGCAGCGTAAGGGGACTAGCGGGAGTGGAGACCCAGTACTTC.

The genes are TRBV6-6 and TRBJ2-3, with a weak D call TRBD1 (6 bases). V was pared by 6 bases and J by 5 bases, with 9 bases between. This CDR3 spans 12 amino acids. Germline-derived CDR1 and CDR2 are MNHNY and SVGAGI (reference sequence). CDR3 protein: CASSTGLDTQYF. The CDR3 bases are TGTGCCAGCAGCACAGGGCTAGATACGCAGTATTTT.

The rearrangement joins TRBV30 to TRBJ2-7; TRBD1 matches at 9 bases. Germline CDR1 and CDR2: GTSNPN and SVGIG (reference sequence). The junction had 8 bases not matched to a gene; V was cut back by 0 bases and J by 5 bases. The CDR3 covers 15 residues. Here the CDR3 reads CAWSVPWTGDHEQYF. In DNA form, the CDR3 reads TGTGCCTGGAGTGTACCCTGGACAGGGGACCACGAGCAGTACTTC.

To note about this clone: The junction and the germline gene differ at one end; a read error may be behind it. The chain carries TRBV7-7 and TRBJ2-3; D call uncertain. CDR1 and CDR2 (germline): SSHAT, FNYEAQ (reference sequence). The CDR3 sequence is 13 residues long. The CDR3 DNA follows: TGTGCTAGCAGGCGGTCTAGCACAGATACGCAGTATTTT. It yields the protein CASRRSSTDTQYF.

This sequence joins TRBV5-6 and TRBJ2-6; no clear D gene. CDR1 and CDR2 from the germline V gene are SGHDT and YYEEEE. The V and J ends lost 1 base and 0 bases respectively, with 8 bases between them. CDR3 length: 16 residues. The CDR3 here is CASSLLSGSGANVLTF. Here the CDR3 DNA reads TGTGCCAGCAGCTTGCTGTCGGGCTCTGGGGCCAACGTCCTGACTTTC.

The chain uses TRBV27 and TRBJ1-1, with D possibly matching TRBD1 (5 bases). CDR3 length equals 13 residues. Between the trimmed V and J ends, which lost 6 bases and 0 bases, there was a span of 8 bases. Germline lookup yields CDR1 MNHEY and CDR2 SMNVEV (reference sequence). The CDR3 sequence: CASRTAMNTEAFF. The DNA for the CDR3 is TGTGCCAGCAGGACAGCCATGAACACTGAAGCTTTCTTT.

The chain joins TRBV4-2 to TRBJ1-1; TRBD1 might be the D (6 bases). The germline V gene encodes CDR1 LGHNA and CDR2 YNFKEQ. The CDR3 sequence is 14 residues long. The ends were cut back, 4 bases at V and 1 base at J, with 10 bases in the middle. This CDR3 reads CASSLQGWNTEAFF. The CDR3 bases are TGTGCCAGCAGCCTACAGGGCTGGAACACTGAAGCTTTCTTT.

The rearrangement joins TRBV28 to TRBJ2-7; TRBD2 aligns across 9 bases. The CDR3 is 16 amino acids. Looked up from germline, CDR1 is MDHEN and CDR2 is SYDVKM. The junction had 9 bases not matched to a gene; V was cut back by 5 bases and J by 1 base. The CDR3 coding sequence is TGTGCCAGCAGTCCCGCTAGCGGGATGGGTTCCTACGAGCAGTACTTC. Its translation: CASSPASGMGSYEQYF.

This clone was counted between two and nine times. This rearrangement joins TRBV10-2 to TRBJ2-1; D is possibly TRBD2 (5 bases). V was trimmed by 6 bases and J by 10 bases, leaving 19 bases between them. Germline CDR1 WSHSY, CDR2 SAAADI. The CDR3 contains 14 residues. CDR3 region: CASSRLGDAKEQFF. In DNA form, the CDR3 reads TGCGCCAGCAGCAGACTGGGAGACGCAAAGGAGCAGTTCTTC.

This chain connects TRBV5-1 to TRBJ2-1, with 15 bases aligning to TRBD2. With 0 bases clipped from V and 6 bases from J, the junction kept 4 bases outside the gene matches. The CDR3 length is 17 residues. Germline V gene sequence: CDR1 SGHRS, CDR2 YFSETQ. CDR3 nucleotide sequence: TGCGCCAGCAGCTTGGGGACTAGCGGGAGGGCCCTCAATGAGCAGTTCTTC. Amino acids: CASSLGTSGRALNEQFF.

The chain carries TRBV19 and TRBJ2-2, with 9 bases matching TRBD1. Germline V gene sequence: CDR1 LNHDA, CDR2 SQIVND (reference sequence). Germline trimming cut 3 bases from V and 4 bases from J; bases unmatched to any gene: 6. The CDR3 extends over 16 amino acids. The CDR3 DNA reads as TGTGCCAGTAGTATCGGGGGACAGGGCGTCACCGGGGAGCTGTTTTTT. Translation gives CASSIGGQGVTGELFF.

In DNA, the CDR3 is TGTGCCTCCCCATACAGCGGGAGAACCGGGGAGCTGTTTTTT. Amino acid sequence: CASPYSGRTGELFF. The V gene is TRBV30, the J gene TRBJ2-2, with 8 bases identical to TRBD2. The ends lost 7 bases at V and 5 bases at J; junction bases unmatched: 9. Germline lookup yields CDR1 GTSNPN and CDR2 SVGIG (reference sequence). The CDR3 is made up of 14 amino acids.

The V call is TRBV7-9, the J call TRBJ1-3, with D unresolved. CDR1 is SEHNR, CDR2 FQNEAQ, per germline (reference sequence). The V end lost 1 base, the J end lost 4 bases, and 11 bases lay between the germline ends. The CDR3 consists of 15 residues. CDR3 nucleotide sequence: TGTGCCAGCAGCTTAGTAGTGGGAGGCGGAAACACCATATATTTT. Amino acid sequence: CASSLVVGGGNTIYF.

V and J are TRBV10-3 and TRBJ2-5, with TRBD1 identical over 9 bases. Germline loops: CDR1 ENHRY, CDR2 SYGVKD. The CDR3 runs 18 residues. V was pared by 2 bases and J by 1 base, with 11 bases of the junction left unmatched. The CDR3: CAISERKGQGNVQETQYF. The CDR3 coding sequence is TGTGCCATCAGTGAGAGGAAGGGACAGGGTAATGTCCAAGAGACCCAGTACTTC.

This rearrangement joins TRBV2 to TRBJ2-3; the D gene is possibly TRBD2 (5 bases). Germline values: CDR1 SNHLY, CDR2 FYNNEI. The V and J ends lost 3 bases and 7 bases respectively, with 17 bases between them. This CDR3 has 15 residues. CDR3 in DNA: TGTGCCAGCAGTGAGGAGGATCACAACTCTCATACGCAGTATTTT. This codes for CASSEEDHNSHTQYF.

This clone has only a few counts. The CDR3 DNA sequence: TGTGCCACCGACAGACTAGCGAATGAGCAGTTCTTC. This translates into CATDRLANEQFF. The chain carries TRBV6-5 and TRBJ2-1, with 8 bases lining up with TRBD2. From germline, CDR1 is MNHEY and CDR2 SVGAGI. After removal of 10 bases from V and 7 bases from J, the junction contained 6 bases not matched to a gene. The CDR3 consists of 12 residues.

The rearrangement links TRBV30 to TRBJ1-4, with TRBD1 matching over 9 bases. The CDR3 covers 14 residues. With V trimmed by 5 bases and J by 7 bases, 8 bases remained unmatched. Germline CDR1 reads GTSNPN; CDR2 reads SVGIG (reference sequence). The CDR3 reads CAWDRGGQGEKLFF. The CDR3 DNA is TGTGCCTGGGATAGGGGGGGACAGGGTGAAAAACTGTTTTTT.